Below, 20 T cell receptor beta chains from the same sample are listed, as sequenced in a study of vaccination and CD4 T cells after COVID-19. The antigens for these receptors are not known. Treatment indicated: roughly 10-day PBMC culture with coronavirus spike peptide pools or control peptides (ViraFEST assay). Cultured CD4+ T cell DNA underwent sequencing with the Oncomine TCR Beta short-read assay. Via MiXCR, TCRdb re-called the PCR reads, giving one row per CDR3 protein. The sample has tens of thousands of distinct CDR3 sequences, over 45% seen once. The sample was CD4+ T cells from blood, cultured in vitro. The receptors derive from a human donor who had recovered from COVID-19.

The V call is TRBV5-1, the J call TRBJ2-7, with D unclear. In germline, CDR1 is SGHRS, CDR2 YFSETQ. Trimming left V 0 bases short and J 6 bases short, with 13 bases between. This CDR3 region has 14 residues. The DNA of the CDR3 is TGCGCCAGCAGCTTGGAGTTTCAGGAAGCCGAGCAGTACTTC. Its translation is CASSLEFQEAEQYF.

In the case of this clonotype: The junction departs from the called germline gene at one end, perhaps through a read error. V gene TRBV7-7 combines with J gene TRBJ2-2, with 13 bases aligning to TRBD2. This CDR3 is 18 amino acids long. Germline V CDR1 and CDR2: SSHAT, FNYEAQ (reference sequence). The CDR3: CASSISPGLAGKTGELFF. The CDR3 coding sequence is TGTGCTAGCAGCATAAGTCCGGGACTAGCGGGAAAGACCGGGGAGCTGTTTTTT.

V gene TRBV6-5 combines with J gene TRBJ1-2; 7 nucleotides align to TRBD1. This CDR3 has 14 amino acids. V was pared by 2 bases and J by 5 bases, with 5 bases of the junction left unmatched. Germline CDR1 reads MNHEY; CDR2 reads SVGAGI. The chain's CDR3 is CASSYKRQGYGYTF. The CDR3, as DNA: TGTGCCAGCAGTTACAAGAGACAGGGTTATGGCTACACCTTC.

The DNA for the CDR3 is TGTGCCACGATGGCCGGAGACTATGGCTACACCTTC. Protein: CATMAGDYGYTF. The V call is TRBV7-9, the J call TRBJ1-2; D is uncertain. V was clipped by 10 bases and J by 3 bases, with 12 bases between them. Germline CDR1 is SEHNR and CDR2 is FQNEAQ (reference sequence). The CDR3 sequence is 12 residues long.

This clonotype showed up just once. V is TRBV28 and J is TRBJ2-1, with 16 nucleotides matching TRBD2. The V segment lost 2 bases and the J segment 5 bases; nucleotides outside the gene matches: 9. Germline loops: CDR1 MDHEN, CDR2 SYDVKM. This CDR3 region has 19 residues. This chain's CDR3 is CASSLPGLAGGTSNNEQFF. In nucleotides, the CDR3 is TGTGCCAGCAGTTTACCGGGACTAGCGGGAGGGACCTCTAACAATGAGCAGTTCTTC.

The CDR3 protein is CASSLRTGTTVHNEQFF. The CDR3 DNA sequence: TGTGCCAGCAGCTTACGAACCGGGACAACAGTTCACAATGAGCAGTTCTTC. The rearrangement uses TRBV7-2 and TRBJ2-1; TRBD1 might be the D (6 bases). The CDR3 length is 17 residues. The ends were cut back, 2 bases at V and 5 bases at J, with 19 bases in the middle. From germline, CDR1 is SGHTA and CDR2 FQGNSA.

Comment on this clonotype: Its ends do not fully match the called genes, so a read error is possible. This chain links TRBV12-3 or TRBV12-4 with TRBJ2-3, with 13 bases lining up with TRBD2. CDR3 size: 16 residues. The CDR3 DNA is TGTGCCAGCAATTTAGGGACTAGCGGGAACACAGATACGCAGTATTTT. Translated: CASNLGTSGNTDTQYF.

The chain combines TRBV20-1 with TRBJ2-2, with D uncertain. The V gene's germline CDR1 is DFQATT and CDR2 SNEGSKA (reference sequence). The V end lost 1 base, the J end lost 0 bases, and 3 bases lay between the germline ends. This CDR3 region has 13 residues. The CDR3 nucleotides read TGCAGTGCTAGAGTAGCGAACACCGGGGAGCTGTTTTTT. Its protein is CSARVANTGELFF.

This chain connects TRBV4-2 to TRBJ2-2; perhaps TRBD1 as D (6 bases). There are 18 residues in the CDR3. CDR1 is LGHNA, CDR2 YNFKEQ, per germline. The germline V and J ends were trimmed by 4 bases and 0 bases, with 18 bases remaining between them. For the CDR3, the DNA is TGTGCCAGCAGCCTAGAACTGTTACAGGGATCGAACACCGGGGAGCTGTTTTTT. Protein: CASSLELLQGSNTGELFF.

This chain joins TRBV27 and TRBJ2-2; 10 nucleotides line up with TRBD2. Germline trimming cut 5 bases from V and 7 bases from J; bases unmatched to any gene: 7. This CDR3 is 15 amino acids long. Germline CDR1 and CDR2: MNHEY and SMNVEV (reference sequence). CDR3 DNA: TGTGCCAGCAGTCTAGCGGGAGAACCGGTCGGGGAGCTGTTTTTT. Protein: CASSLAGEPVGELFF.

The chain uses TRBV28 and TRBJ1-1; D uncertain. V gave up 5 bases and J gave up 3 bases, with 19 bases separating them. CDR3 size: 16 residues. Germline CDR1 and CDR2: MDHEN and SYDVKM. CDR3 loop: CASSPNLLGFDTEAFF. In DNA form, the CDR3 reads TGTGCCAGCAGTCCAAACCTGCTAGGGTTCGACACTGAAGCTTTCTTT.

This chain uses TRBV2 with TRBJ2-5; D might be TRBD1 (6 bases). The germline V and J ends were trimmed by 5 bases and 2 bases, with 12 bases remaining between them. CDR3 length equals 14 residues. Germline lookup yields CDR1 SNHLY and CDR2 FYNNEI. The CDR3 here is CASSSQGPQETQYF. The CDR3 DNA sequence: TGTGCCAGCAGTTCACAGGGACCGCAAGAGACCCAGTACTTC.

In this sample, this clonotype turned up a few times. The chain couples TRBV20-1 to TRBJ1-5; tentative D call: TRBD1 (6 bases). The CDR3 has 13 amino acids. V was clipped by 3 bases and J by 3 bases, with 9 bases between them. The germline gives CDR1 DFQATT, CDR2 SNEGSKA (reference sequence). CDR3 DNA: TGCAGTGCTAGGCGGACAGACAATCAGCCCCAGCATTTT. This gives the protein CSARRTDNQPQHF.

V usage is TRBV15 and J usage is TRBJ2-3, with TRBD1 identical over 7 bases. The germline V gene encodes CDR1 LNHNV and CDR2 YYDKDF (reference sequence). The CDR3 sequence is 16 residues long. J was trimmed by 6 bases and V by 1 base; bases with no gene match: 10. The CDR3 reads CATSRAQGVLGDTQYF. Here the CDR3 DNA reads TGTGCCACCAGCAGAGCTCAGGGGGTCTTAGGGGATACGCAGTATTTT.

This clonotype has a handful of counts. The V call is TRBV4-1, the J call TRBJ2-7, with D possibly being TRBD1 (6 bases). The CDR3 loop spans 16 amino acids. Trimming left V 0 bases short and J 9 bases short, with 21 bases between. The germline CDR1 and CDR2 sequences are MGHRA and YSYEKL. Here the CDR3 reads CASSQDRARGLGGQYF. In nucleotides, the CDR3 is TGCGCCAGCAGCCAAGATCGGGCCAGGGGCCTAGGAGGGCAGTACTTC.

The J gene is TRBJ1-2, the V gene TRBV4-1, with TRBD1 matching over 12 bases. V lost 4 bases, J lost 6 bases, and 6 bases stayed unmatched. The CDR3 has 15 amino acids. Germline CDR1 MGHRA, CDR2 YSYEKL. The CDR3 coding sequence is TGCGCCAGCAGCCTACCGGGACAGGGGGCCGATGGCTACACCTTC. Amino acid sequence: CASSLPGQGADGYTF.

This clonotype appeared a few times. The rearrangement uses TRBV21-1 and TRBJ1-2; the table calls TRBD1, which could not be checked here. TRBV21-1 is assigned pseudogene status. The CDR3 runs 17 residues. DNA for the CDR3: TGTGCCAGCAGCAAATTTAGGACAGGGACTCCTAACTATGGCTACACCTTC. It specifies CASSKFRTGTPNYGYTF.

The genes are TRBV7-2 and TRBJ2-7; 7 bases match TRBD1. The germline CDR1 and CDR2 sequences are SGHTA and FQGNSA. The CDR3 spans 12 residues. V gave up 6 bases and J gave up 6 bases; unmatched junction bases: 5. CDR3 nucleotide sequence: TGTGCCAGCAGTCCGGACAGGCTCGAGCAGTACTTC. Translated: CASSPDRLEQYF.

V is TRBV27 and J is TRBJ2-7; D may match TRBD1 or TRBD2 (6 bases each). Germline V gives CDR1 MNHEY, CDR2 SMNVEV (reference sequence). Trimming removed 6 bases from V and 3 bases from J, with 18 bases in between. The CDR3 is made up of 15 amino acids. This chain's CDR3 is CASRIGGNRVYEQYF. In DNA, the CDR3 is TGTGCCAGCAGAATCGGGGGAAACAGGGTCTACGAGCAGTACTTC.

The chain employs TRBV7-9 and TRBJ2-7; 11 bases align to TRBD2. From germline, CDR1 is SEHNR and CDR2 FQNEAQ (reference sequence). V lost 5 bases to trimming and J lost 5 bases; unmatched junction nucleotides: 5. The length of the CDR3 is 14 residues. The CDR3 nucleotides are TGTGCCAGCAGCCACCTAGCGGGAGGTGACGAGCAGTACTTC. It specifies CASSHLAGGDEQYF.